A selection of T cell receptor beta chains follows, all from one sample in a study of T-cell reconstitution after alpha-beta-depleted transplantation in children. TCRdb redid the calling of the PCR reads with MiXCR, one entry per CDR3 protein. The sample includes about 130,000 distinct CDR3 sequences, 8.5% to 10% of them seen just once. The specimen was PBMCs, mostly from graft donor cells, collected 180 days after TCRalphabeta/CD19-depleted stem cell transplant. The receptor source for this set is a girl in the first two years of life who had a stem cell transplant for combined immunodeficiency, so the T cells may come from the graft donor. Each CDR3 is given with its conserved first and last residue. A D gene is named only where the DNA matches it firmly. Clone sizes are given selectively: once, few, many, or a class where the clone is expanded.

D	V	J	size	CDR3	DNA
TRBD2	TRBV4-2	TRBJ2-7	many	CASSQDRGGSSYEQYF	TGTGCCAGCAGCCAAGATAGGGGCGGGAGCTCCTACGAGCAGTACTTC
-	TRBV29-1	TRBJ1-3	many	CSASVGGLSGNTIYF	TGCAGCGCATCCGTCGGGGGTCTCTCTGGAAACACCATATATTTT
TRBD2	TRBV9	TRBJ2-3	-	CASSVKGLAGDTQYF	TGTGCCAGCAGCGTAAAGGGGCTAGCGGGAGATACGCAGTATTTT
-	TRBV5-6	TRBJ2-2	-	CASRPGTNTGELFF	TGTGCCAGCAGGCCCGGGACGAACACCGGGGAGCTGTTTTTT
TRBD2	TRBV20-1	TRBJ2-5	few	CSARGTSGTETQYF	TGCAGTGCTAGGGGGACTAGCGGGACGGAGACCCAGTACTTC
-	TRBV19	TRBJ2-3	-	CASSPLGDTQYF	TGTGCCAGTAGTCCGCTAGGAGATACGCAGTATTTT
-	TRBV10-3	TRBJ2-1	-	CAIRWEKAEQFF	TGTGCCATCAGATGGGAGAAGGCAGAGCAGTTCTTC
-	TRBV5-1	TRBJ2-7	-	CASSFNSPAYEQYF	TGCGCCAGCAGCTTTAACTCCCCGGCCTACGAGCAGTACTTC
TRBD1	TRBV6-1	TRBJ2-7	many	CASRRTGAGYEQYF	TGTGCCAGCAGGCGTACAGGGGCAGGCTACGAGCAGTACTTC
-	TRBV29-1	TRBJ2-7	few	CSVDSGREQYF	TGCAGCGTTGATTCAGGGCGTGAGCAGTACTTC
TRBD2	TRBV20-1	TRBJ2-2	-	CSALTSGGVPGELFF	TGCAGTGCCCTGACTAGCGGGGGGGTTCCCGGGGAGCTGTTTTTT
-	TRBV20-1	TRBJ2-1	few	CSAGSRLPSYNEQFF	TGCAGTGCGGGATCTCGACTTCCCTCCTACAATGAGCAGTTCTTC
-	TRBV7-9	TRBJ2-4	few	CASSSELIWAKNIQYF	TGTGCCAGCAGCTCAGAATTGATTTGGGCCAAAAACATTCAGTACTTC
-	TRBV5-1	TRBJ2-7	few	CASSLTVYYEQYF	TGCGCCAGCAGCTTGACAGTCTACTACGAGCAGTACTTC